The source of this T cell receptor beta chain is a study of human T cells and chemical hapten exposure. Background on the study: Mostly female, the patients presented with alopecia areata, totalis or universalis.

Noted time point: pre-sensitization, week 0. Specified treatment: therapeutic diphenylcyclopropenone sensitization with weekly scalp DPC. In the authors' methods: Per sample, the median was around 100,000 TCRs, with values from about 24,000 to 680,000. TCRdb fed the RACE reads into MiXCR, producing one record per CDR3 protein. It is TCRdb's table, rather than the study itself, that gives the V and J calls and clone size. Of fewer than 200,000 distinct CDR3 sequences listed, nearly 30% are singletons. Unmatched junction bases numbered 8, after V lost 0 bases and J lost 4 bases. Germline lookup yields CDR1 DFQATT and CDR2 SNEGSKA (reference sequence). The CDR3 is made up of 15 amino acids. General study findings and limits: Relative to control repertoires, expanded TCRs gave rise to significantly more large CDR3 similarity clusters.

The table lists this clonotype with a few counts. The target antigen is unknown. Sequenced here: whole blood, sampled in connection with sensitization to the hapten diphenylcyclopropenone (DPC). This receptor was taken from a woman younger than 45 with alopecia areata. Some clones in this sample may be carry-over from other donors' samples. The chain couples TRBV20-1 to TRBJ1-1; 7 bases match TRBD1. CDR3 coding DNA: TGCAGTGCTAGAGATCGTCGGCAGGGGGGCACTGAAGCTTTCTTT. Its protein is CSARDRRQGGTEAFF.